Sequencing of this T cell receptor (beta chain) was carried out in a study of CD8 T cells in Susac syndrome. A quantity of roughly 0.5 to 1 ug RNA underwent reverse transcription using random hexamers. TCRdb independently ran MiXCR on the immunoSEQ multiplex PCR reads; one entry per CDR3 protein. The sample comprises roughly 80,000 distinct CDR3 sequences, around 94% of which are singletons, and approximately 0.49% rests with the top ten. The sequenced sample consisted of CD8+ T cells from PBMCs. The clonotype was recovered from a human donor with Susac syndrome.

CDR3 protein: CASRDIQNYGYTF. DNA for the CDR3: TGTGCCAGCAGGGACATCCAAAACTATGGCTACACCTTC. The gene calls are TRBV6-5 and TRBJ1-2; possible D gene TRBD1, 5 bases. The CDR3 spans 13 residues. Germline CDR1 reads MNHEY; CDR2 reads SVGAGI. V lost 6 bases to trimming and J lost 2 bases, with 10 bases between them.